One and the same sample provided the 14 T cell receptor beta chains below, sequenced in a study of T cell changes during pregnancy in multiple sclerosis. Generated by immunoSEQ multiplex PCR, the TCRdb table keeps only in-frame clones and is missing some. This table holds fewer than 13,000 clones, around 88% found once. This sample comprised CD8+ T cells from peripheral blood mononuclear cells, obtained in the first trimester of pregnancy. These receptors were obtained from a female donor in good health, enrolled as a control in a pregnancy study.

The rearrangement links TRBV27 to TRBJ1-2; D is perhaps TRBD1 (6 bases). The CDR3 contains 14 residues. The V and J ends lost 10 bases and 0 bases respectively, with 15 bases between them. Looked up from germline, CDR1 is MNHEY and CDR2 is SMNVEV (reference sequence). CDR3 sequence (DNA): TGTGCCACAGCCCCGGACAGCTCTAACTATGGCTACACCTTC. This gives the protein CATAPDSSNYGYTF.

V is TRBV6-6 and J is TRBJ1-1, with D uncertain. The CDR3 length is 13 residues. V shed 0 bases and J shed 5 bases, with 7 bases lying between them. Germline V gives CDR1 MNHNY, CDR2 SVGAGI (reference sequence). This CDR3 is CASSYSTYTEAFF. The CDR3 coding sequence is TGTGCCAGCAGTTACTCGACATATACTGAAGCTTTCTTT.

The chain is built from TRBV9 and TRBJ1-5; perhaps TRBD1 as D (6 bases). This CDR3 has 15 residues. Germline CDR1 is SGDLS and CDR2 is YYNGEE. The V end lost 4 bases, the J end lost 0 bases, and 11 bases lay between the germline ends. The CDR3 reads CASSPDRSSNQPQHF. The CDR3 region has the DNA TGTGCCAGCAGCCCCGACAGGAGTAGCAATCAGCCCCAGCATTTT.

This clone was counted once. The chain is built from TRBV6-5 and TRBJ1-1; unclear D gene. Germline loops: CDR1 MNHEY, CDR2 SVGAGI. Trimming cost V 6 bases and J 5 bases, with 16 bases left between them. The CDR3 runs 14 residues. DNA of the CDR3: TGTGCCAGCAGACTCGCCCTACCCGGGACTGAAGCTTTCTTT. This codes for CASRLALPGTEAFF.

The chain employs TRBV7-3 and TRBJ1-1, with D possibly matching TRBD1 (5 bases). Trimming took 4 bases from V and 5 from J, leaving 11 bases between them. Germline V CDR1 and CDR2: SGHTA, FQGTGA. This CDR3 region has 13 residues. CDR3 sequence reads: CASSSYGGTEAFF. The CDR3 DNA is TGTGCCAGCAGCTCCTACGGGGGTACTGAAGCTTTCTTT.

The chain links TRBV4-3 to TRBJ1-2; D ambiguous. The CDR3 is 14 amino acids. Trimming took off 4 bases at V and 3 bases at J, with 12 bases between the two ends. Germline V gives CDR1 LGHNA, CDR2 YSLEER. The CDR3 spells CASSPILGDYGYTF. The CDR3 DNA is TGCGCCAGCAGCCCCATCCTTGGAGACTATGGCTACACCTTC.

The chain carries TRBV7-8 and TRBJ2-1, with 7 bases fitting TRBD1. The V and J ends lost 1 base and 3 bases, in that order; junction bases with no gene match: 12. The CDR3 is 18 residues long. Germline V gives CDR1 SGHVS, CDR2 FQNEAQ. The chain's CDR3 is CASSLEEHTGDGYNEQFF. CDR3 DNA sequence: TGTGCCAGCAGCTTAGAAGAGCATACAGGGGATGGCTACAATGAGCAGTTCTTC.

The gene calls are TRBV5-6 and TRBJ1-1; D ambiguous. CDR1 and CDR2 (germline): SGHDT, YYEEEE. This CDR3 spans 14 amino acids. Trimming stripped 0 bases from V and 5 bases from J, with 11 bases between. Written as DNA, the CDR3 is TGTGCCAGCAGCTTGGTGGGGTCGGGGACTGAAGCTTTCTTT. This codes for CASSLVGSGTEAFF. Full variable domain (outside the CDR3, taken from reference TRBV5-6 and TRBJ1-1): DAGVTQSPTHLIKTRGQQVTLRCSPKSGHDTVSWYQQALGQGPQFIFQYYEEEERQRGNFPDRFSGHQFPNYSSELNVNALLLGDSALYLCASSLVGSGTEAFFGQGTRLTVV.

The gene calls are TRBV9 and TRBJ2-7; 11 nucleotides align to TRBD2. V lost 0 bases, J lost 6 bases, and 8 bases stayed unmatched. The CDR3 spans 16 residues. Germline loops: CDR1 SGDLS, CDR2 YYNGEE. The CDR3 nucleotides are TGTGCCAGCAGCGTAGGTATTAGCGGGGGGGCAGCCGAGCAGTACTTC. Its protein product is CASSVGISGGAAEQYF.

The chain links TRBV30 to TRBJ1-6; no clear D. CDR1 and CDR2 (germline): GTSNPN, SVGIG (reference sequence). V lost 3 bases to trimming and J lost 4 bases, with 10 bases between them. The CDR3 sequence is 14 residues long. CDR3 DNA sequence: TGTGCCTGGAGCAACGGGATATATAATTCACCCCTCCACTTT. Translating it yields CAWSNGIYNSPLHF.

This clone occurred a few times. The chain is built from TRBV29-1 and TRBJ2-7; 7 nucleotides match TRBD1. Per the germline V gene, CDR1 is SQVTM and CDR2 is ANQGSEA. V trimming: 0 bases; J trimming: 3 bases; junction bases outside the gene matches: 8. There are 15 residues in the CDR3. The CDR3 DNA is TGCAGCGTTGAAGACCGGGACAGTGCTAACTACGAGCAGTACTTC. It codes for CSVEDRDSANYEQYF.

This clone was detected once. This chain uses TRBV7-2 with TRBJ2-5; 9 positions match TRBD1. Germline V CDR1 and CDR2: SGHTA, FQGNSA. J was trimmed by 4 bases and V by 2 bases; bases with no gene match: 11. This CDR3 comprises 17 residues. CDR3 in DNA: TGTGCCAGCAGCTTATCGGGGACAGGGAGCCCTCGAGAGACCCAGTACTTC. This sequence encodes CASSLSGTGSPRETQYF.

This clone came up a few times. V and J are TRBV19 and TRBJ2-3; D is perhaps TRBD2 (7 bases). This CDR3 is built from 16 residues. The germline V and J ends were trimmed by 6 bases and 4 bases, with 20 bases remaining between them. CDR1 is LNHDA and CDR2 is SQIVND in the germline V gene (reference sequence). The CDR3, as DNA: TGTGCCAGTAGCCTAAGGGAGGGGGTGGTGGCAGATACGCAGTATTTT. Protein product: CASSLREGVVADTQYF.

The chain carries TRBV7-8 and TRBJ2-7, with a tentative D call TRBD2 (7 bases). Germline lookup yields CDR1 SGHVS and CDR2 FQNEAQ. This CDR3 has 16 residues. The V end was cut by 5 bases, the J end by 1 base, with 18 bases between. This CDR3 reads CASSPRGGGASYEQYF. CDR3 DNA sequence: TGTGCCAGCAGCCCCCGCGGCGGGGGCGCTTCCTACGAGCAGTACTTC.